This T cell receptor beta chain was obtained from a study of T cells of healthy individuals. MiXCR was run by TCRdb on the 5' RACE reads, yielding one entry per CDR3 protein. In the table there are nearly 100,000 distinct CDR3 sequences, 15% to 20% of which are singletons. This clonotype has at least ten counts. V was shortened by 5 bases and J by 6 bases, with 25 bases between the two germline ends. The CDR3 totals 17 residues. The germline gives CDR1 SEHNR, CDR2 FQNEAQ (reference sequence). The gene calls are TRBV7-9 and TRBJ1-2; unclear D gene. The origin of this receptor is a human donor in good health. The CDR3 loop is CASSRFPEVRTDHGYTF. The CDR3 DNA is TGTGCCAGCAGCCGATTCCCCGAGGTTCGGACCGACCATGGCTACACCTTC.